The 13 T cell receptor beta chains listed next were all sequenced from one sample in a study of CD8 T cells in Susac syndrome. Roughly 0.45 to 1 ug RNA was reverse transcribed with random hexamers. Using its own MiXCR run on the immunoSEQ multiplex PCR reads, TCRdb lists one record per CDR3 protein. Of fewer than 250,000 distinct CDR3 sequences in the sample, 80% to 95% were seen once. Sequenced input: CD4+ T cells from PBMCs. Receptors were obtained from a human donor in good health.

The chain links TRBV5-1 to TRBJ2-5; 11 nucleotides match TRBD1. CDR3 length equals 16 residues. The V segment lost 0 bases and the J segment 6 bases; nucleotides outside the gene matches: 7. The germline gives CDR1 SGHRS, CDR2 YFSETQ. The CDR3 sequence is CASSLAGQGAIKTQYF. The CDR3 nucleotides read TGCGCCAGCAGCTTGGCCGGACAGGGGGCTATTAAGACCCAGTACTTC.

The chain has TRBV4-2 and TRBJ2-1; no firm D call. V gave up 3 bases and J gave up 3 bases, with 6 bases separating them. CDR3 length: 13 amino acids. CDR1 and CDR2 from the germline V gene are LGHNA and YNFKEQ. The CDR3 loop reads CASSQGFYNEQFF. The CDR3 region has the DNA TGTGCCAGCAGCCAGGGCTTCTACAATGAGCAGTTCTTC.

CDR3 in amino acids: CASSLALDEQFF. The DNA for the CDR3 is TGCGCCAGCAGCTTGGCTTTAGATGAGCAGTTCTTC. The chain employs TRBV5-1 and TRBJ2-1; D is undetermined. This CDR3 has 12 residues. Trimming cost V 0 bases and J 8 bases, with 6 bases left between them. Germline V gene lookup returns CDR1 SGHRS and CDR2 YFSETQ.

The chain carries TRBV4-1 and TRBJ2-1; TRBD2 matches at 8 bases. Trimming cost V 6 bases and J 8 bases; bases outside gene matches: 15. The germline CDR1 and CDR2 sequences are MGHRA and YSYEKL. This CDR3 is 16 amino acids long. The CDR3 bases are TGCGCCAGCAGTAAAATCGGGGGCGGGGGGCATGATGAGCAGTTCTTC. The encoded protein is CASSKIGGGGHDEQFF.

The V and J genes are TRBV2 and TRBJ1-2, with 10 bases aligning to TRBD1. V trimming: 4 bases; J trimming: 5 bases; junction bases outside the gene matches: 7. The CDR3 has 15 amino acids. Germline CDR1 SNHLY, CDR2 FYNNEI. In DNA form, the CDR3 reads TGTGCCAGCAGTGCCTCGACAGGGGGCTCGTATGGCTACACCTTC. It specifies CASSASTGGSYGYTF. The full variable domain, with the rest looked up from reference TRBV2 and TRBJ1-2, is EPEVTQTPSHQVTQMGQEVILRCVPISNHLYFYWYRQILGQKVEFLVSFYNNEISEKSEIFDDQFSVERPDGSNFTLKIRSTKLEDSAMYFCASSASTGGSYGYTFGSGTRLTVV.

This sequence joins TRBV10-3 and TRBJ2-1; perhaps TRBD1 as D (5 bases). Deletions cut 3 bases from V and 6 bases from J, with 12 bases between. The CDR3 has 14 residues. Germline V gene data show CDR1 as ENHRY and CDR2 as SYGVKD. CDR3 in amino acids: CAISDLIDSNEQFF. The CDR3 region has the DNA TGTGCCATCAGTGACCTCATTGACAGCAATGAGCAGTTCTTC.

The chain couples TRBV9 to TRBJ2-5; D unclear. The V gene's germline CDR1 is SGDLS and CDR2 YYNGEE. The V gene lost 2 bases and the J gene lost 1 base, with 6 bases spanning the gap. The CDR3 runs 13 residues. As DNA, the CDR3 is TGTGCCAGCAGCGTCAACTCCCAAGAGACCCAGTACTTC. Amino acid sequence: CASSVNSQETQYF.

The chain employs TRBV7-2 and TRBJ2-1; 7 bases line up with TRBD1. Trimming removed 1 base from V and 2 bases from J; junction bases left unmatched: 2. The V gene's germline CDR1 is SGHTA and CDR2 FQGNSA. The CDR3 spans 15 residues. The CDR3 DNA is TGTGCCAGCAGCTTAGAGGGGGCAGCCTACAATGAGCAGTTCTTC. Encoded protein: CASSLEGAAYNEQFF.

The chain uses TRBV29-1 and TRBJ1-1; 9 bases map to TRBD1. J gave up 0 bases and V 4 bases, and 3 bases lay outside the gene matches. This CDR3 contains 14 residues. Looked up from germline, CDR1 is SQVTM and CDR2 is ANQGSEA. CDR3 in amino acids: CSVGDRAMNTEAFF. CDR3 coding DNA: TGCAGCGTTGGGGACAGGGCGATGAACACTGAAGCTTTCTTT.

In this sample, this clonotype turned up once. The V gene is TRBV4-1, the J gene TRBJ2-5; D is tentatively TRBD1 or TRBD2 (5 bases each). The CDR3 covers 16 residues. The V and J ends lost 0 bases and 5 bases respectively, with 16 bases between them. In germline, CDR1 is MGHRA, CDR2 YSYEKL. CDR3 region: CASSQEGRGPSETQYF. The CDR3 DNA reads as TGCGCCAGCAGCCAAGAGGGCCGGGGACCCTCGGAGACCCAGTACTTC.

The chain is built from TRBV3-1 and TRBJ2-7, with D possibly matching TRBD1 (5 bases). V lost 5 bases to trimming and J lost 5 bases, with 16 bases between them. The germline V gene encodes CDR1 LGHDT and CDR2 YNNKEL (reference sequence). This CDR3 spans 14 amino acids. The DNA for the CDR3 is TGTGCCAGCAGCTCCTGGCCCCTACAGGACGAGCAGTACGTC. Protein: CASSSWPLQDEQYV.

CDR3 DNA: TGTGCCTCGCAGGGAGGGGCTGGGACTGAAGCTTTCTTT. Its protein is CASQGGAGTEAFF. V is TRBV24-1 and J is TRBJ1-1; D is perhaps TRBD1 (5 bases). The CDR3 spans 13 residues. V was cut by 12 bases and J by 5 bases, with 18 bases left in between. Germline CDR1 reads KGHDR; CDR2 reads SFDVKD.

The chain carries TRBV19 and TRBJ2-1; D assignment may be TRBD1 or TRBD2 (5 bases each). V was pared by 2 bases and J by 11 bases, with 13 bases between. Germline-derived CDR1 and CDR2 are LNHDA and SQIVND (reference sequence). This CDR3 has 13 amino acids. This CDR3 reads CASSILGTEKQFF. The CDR3 nucleotides read TGTGCCAGTAGTATATTAGGGACCGAGAAGCAGTTCTTC.